This T cell receptor (beta chain) derives from a study of T-cell reconstitution after alpha-beta-depleted transplantation in children (dated by TCRdb to 2016 to 2018). The study in broad terms: T-cell immune reconstitution after TCRalphabeta/CD19-depleted allogeneic hematopoietic cell transplantation in children was quantitatively tracked in the study by means of TCR repertoire profiling.

Reading the germline V gene (reference sequence) gives CDR1 LNHDA and CDR2 SQIVND. The junction shows trimming of 3 bases on V and 6 bases on J, plus 15 bases between the germline ends. From the cysteine up to the phenylalanine, the CDR3 has a length of 15 residues. Left in the record is the CDR3 DNA by itself, 45 bases read in frame from the first base. The method was PCR. The sequencing machine was an Illumina HiSeq 2500. TCR libraries were prepared with molecular barcoding, using unique molecular identifiers to normalize TCRbeta repertoire quantification. TCRdb's own reprocessing of the public reads used fastp at Q25 and MiXCR and kept productive beta chains. Each record represents a unique CDR3 protein, reported with the most common genes and DNA among its rows. This sample comprises nearly 550,000 distinct CDR3 sequences, around 18% of them detected only once. Of the sample, over 3% is held by the ten largest clones.

As regards this clonotype: This receptor's antigen is unknown. No quality values exist for individual bases; no much larger clone is one base distant.

The receptor comes from a human donor who donated a stem cell graft to a child with acute lymphoblastic leukemia. The receptor chain draws on TRBV19 and TRBJ1-5; TRBD1 is a possible D gene, resting on 6 matching bases. This specimen was PBMCs from the stem cell graft donor, taken from the stem cell graft. For the CDR3, the sequence is CASSIDGGAGQPQHF. DNA sequence: TGTGCCAGTAGTATTGACGGGGGCGCGGGTCAGCCCCAGCATTTT.